Below are 27 T cell receptor beta chains sequenced from a single sample in a study of blood T cell repertoires in COVID-19. The protocol was immunoSEQ multiplex PCR, while the TCRdb copy is restricted to in-frame clones and leaves out a portion. Among more than 250,000 clones, 70% to 90% were seen once, and the ten largest hold approximately 0.7%. The sequencing sample was made of peripheral blood. All receptors derive from a human donor in a cohort sampled during active COVID-19.

The chain combines TRBV5-1 with TRBJ2-7, with D perhaps matching TRBD2 (6 bases). The CDR3 contains 15 residues. Germline V gives CDR1 SGHRS, CDR2 YFSETQ. V lost 1 base and J lost 3, with 14 bases in between. The CDR3 spells CASSLNSGNDYEQYF. In DNA form, the CDR3 reads TGCGCCAGCAGCTTGAATAGCGGAAATGACTACGAGCAGTACTTC.

The chain joins TRBV19 to TRBJ2-1, with a weak D call TRBD2 (5 bases). Trimming shortened V by 10 bases and J by 9 bases, and 22 bases separated the two germline ends. Per germline, CDR1 LNHDA and CDR2 SQIVND (reference sequence). There are 14 residues in the CDR3. The CDR3 coding sequence is TGTGCCACTACTAGTAGTCCTAGTCTCGGTGAGCAGTTCTTC. It codes for CATTSSPSLGEQFF. The complete variable domain, with remaining parts taken from reference TRBV19 and TRBJ2-1, reads DGGITQSPKYLFRKEGQNVTLSCEQNLNHDAMYWYRQDPGQGLRLIYYSQIVNDFQKGDIAEGYSVSREKKESFPLTVTSAQKNPTAFYLCATTSSPSLGEQFFGPGTRLTVL.

This chain joins TRBV5-4 and TRBJ2-7, with 7 nucleotides matching TRBD2. The CDR3 is 15 residues long. CDR1 is SGHNT, CDR2 YYREEE, per germline (reference sequence). V was clipped by 0 bases and J by 7 bases; unmatched bases: 10. The CDR3 region is CASSLAEAGLGEQYF. Here the CDR3 DNA reads TGTGCCAGCAGCTTGGCCGAAGCGGGGCTTGGGGAGCAGTACTTC.

The rearrangement links TRBV2 to TRBJ2-5; D might be TRBD1 (5 bases). The CDR3 sequence is 13 residues long. Germline assignment: CDR1 SNHLY and CDR2 FYNNEI. The V end lost 3 bases, the J end lost 2 bases, and 7 bases lay between the germline ends. The CDR3 region has the DNA TGTGCCAGCAGTGAGCAGGGACAAGAGACCCAGTACTTC. It is translated as CASSEQGQETQYF.

This chain links TRBV4-3 with TRBJ2-1; 7 bases are a match to TRBD1. Trimming cost V 0 bases and J 4 bases; bases outside gene matches: 6. CDR3 size: 16 residues. In germline, CDR1 is LGHNA, CDR2 YSLEER. CDR3: CASSQDWTGVYNEQFF. DNA for the CDR3: TGCGCCAGCAGCCAAGATTGGACAGGAGTATACAATGAGCAGTTCTTC.

This clone was picked up one time. This chain joins TRBV4-3 and TRBJ2-1; 13 bases map to TRBD2. The CDR3 covers 17 residues. Trimming cost V 4 bases and J 8 bases; bases outside gene matches: 11. CDR1 and CDR2 (germline): LGHNA, YSLEER. For the CDR3, the DNA is TGCGCCAGCAGCCTGGGACTAGCGGGAAGTTACGACCATGAGCAGTTCTTC. It is translated as CASSLGLAGSYDHEQFF.

This rearrangement joins TRBV5-6 to TRBJ1-1; possibly TRBD1 for D (5 bases). CDR3 length equals 14 residues. Germline V CDR1 and CDR2: SGHDT, YYEEEE. With 4 bases removed from V and 4 bases from J, the gap between germline ends came to 14 bases. For the CDR3, the DNA is TGTGCCAGCAGCGCCGGGGGGTGGGGCACTGAAGCTTTCTTT. Its protein is CASSAGGWGTEAFF.

This chain uses TRBV4-1 with TRBJ2-3, with D perhaps TRBD1 (7 bases). Deletions cut 3 bases from V and 6 bases from J, with 22 bases between. CDR3 length equals 17 residues. Per germline, CDR1 MGHRA and CDR2 YSYEKL. CDR3 nucleotide sequence: TGCGCCAGCAGCCAGGGAAGACAGGGACCCCGGGGGGATACGCAGTATTTT. It codes for CASSQGRQGPRGDTQYF.

The chain couples TRBV19 to TRBJ1-5; 7 positions agree with TRBD1. CDR3 length: 14 residues. The junction had 9 bases not matched to a gene; V was cut back by 7 bases and J by 6 bases. CDR1 is LNHDA and CDR2 is SQIVND in the germline V gene (reference sequence). The CDR3 sequence is CASISGAGGQPQHF. The CDR3 DNA reads TGTGCCAGTATTTCCGGGGCAGGGGGTCAGCCCCAGCATTTT. Full variable domain (rest looked up from reference TRBV19 and TRBJ1-5): DGGITQSPKYLFRKEGQNVTLSCEQNLNHDAMYWYRQDPGQGLRLIYYSQIVNDFQKGDIAEGYSVSREKKESFPLTVTSAQKNPTAFYLCASISGAGGQPQHFGDGTRLSIL.

The chain links TRBV3-1 (or the pseudogene TRBV3-2) to TRBJ1-2; 9 bases align to TRBD1. CDR3 length equals 18 residues. The junction had 8 bases not matched to a gene; V was cut back by 0 bases and J by 0 bases. Germline V gene data show CDR1 as LGHDT and CDR2 as YNNKEL (reference sequence). The CDR3 loop is CASSQDAGQGFSNYGYTF. CDR3 DNA sequence: TGTGCCAGCAGCCAAGATGCGGGACAGGGTTTTTCTAACTATGGCTACACCTTC.

The chain joins TRBV9 to TRBJ2-5, with D perhaps matching TRBD1 (6 bases). V was clipped by 4 bases and J by 1 base, with 11 bases between them. The germline gives CDR1 SGDLS, CDR2 YYNGEE. CDR3 length equals 14 residues. DNA for the CDR3: TGTGCCAGCAGCTATAGGACAGCCCAAGAGACCCAGTACTTC. It translates to CASSYRTAQETQYF.

For the CDR3, the DNA is TGTGCCAGCTCACCAGTAGTCACAGGGTTGGACGAGCAGTACTTC. The encoded protein is CASSPVVTGLDEQYF. The chain recombines TRBV18 with TRBJ2-7, with D possibly TRBD1 on 6 matching bases. From germline, CDR1 is KGHSH and CDR2 LQKENI. Trimming took 2 bases from V and 5 from J, leaving 16 bases between them. The CDR3 extends over 15 amino acids.

The rearrangement links TRBV6-5 to TRBJ2-1, with TRBD2 identical over 9 bases. After removal of 6 bases from V and 9 bases from J, the junction contained 9 bases not matched to a gene. Germline loops: CDR1 MNHEY, CDR2 SVGAGI. The CDR3 extends over 14 amino acids. CDR3 bases: TGTGCCAGCAGCACCGTGGCGGGGGGGGGTGAGCAGTTCTTC. Translated: CASSTVAGGGEQFF.

The chain links TRBV6-5 to TRBJ2-7, with 8 positions matching TRBD2. CDR1 and CDR2 (germline): MNHEY, SVGAGI. The CDR3 loop spans 14 amino acids. Germline trimming cut 6 bases from V and 5 bases from J; bases unmatched to any gene: 9. The CDR3 coding sequence is TGTGCCAGCAGCCGCGGGGGGCGCGGCCACGAGCAGTACTTC. Protein: CASSRGGRGHEQYF.

This chain joins TRBV10-3 and TRBJ2-7; 11 nucleotides line up with TRBD2. V shed 6 bases, J shed 0 bases, and the junction held 7 bases outside the gene matches. This CDR3 region has 16 residues. Germline assignment: CDR1 ENHRY and CDR2 SYGVKD. The CDR3: CAIRSQTSGDSYEQYF. CDR3 DNA: TGTGCCATCAGGTCTCAGACTAGCGGGGACTCCTACGAGCAGTACTTC.

The rearrangement links TRBV5-1 to TRBJ2-7, with 9 bases that match TRBD1. The ends lost 4 bases at V and 13 bases at J; junction bases unmatched: 18. This CDR3 spans 15 amino acids. Germline CDR1 and CDR2: SGHRS and YFSETQ. CDR3 coding DNA: TGCGCCAGCAGCCCCGGAGGGGGGACAGGGAGTCTCCCCTACTTC. Its protein product is CASSPGGGTGSLPYF.

The V gene is TRBV7-2, the J gene TRBJ2-7; tentative D call: TRBD2 (5 bases). The length of the CDR3 is 15 residues. CDR1 SGHTA and CDR2 FQGNSA come from the germline V gene. The V end lost 2 bases, the J end lost 0 bases, and 11 bases lay between the germline ends. The CDR3: CASSLYGVGSYEQYF. The CDR3 DNA sequence: TGTGCCAGCAGCTTATACGGGGTTGGCTCCTACGAGCAGTACTTC.

This clone showed up just a few times. The V gene is TRBV27, the J gene TRBJ2-7, with TRBD2 matching over 7 bases. After removal of 4 bases from V and 7 bases from J, the junction contained 7 bases not matched to a gene. This CDR3 has 13 residues. Germline values: CDR1 MNHEY, CDR2 SMNVEV (reference sequence). The CDR3 sequence: CASSSRDYGEQYF. The CDR3 DNA follows: TGTGCCAGCAGTTCCCGGGACTATGGAGAGCAGTACTTC.

The J gene is TRBJ1-6, the V gene TRBV5-1, with D possibly TRBD1 on 6 matching bases. The CDR3 contains 15 residues. V lost 0 bases, J lost 5 bases, and 9 bases lay in between. Germline V lookup: CDR1 SGHRS, CDR2 YFSETQ. The CDR3 DNA follows: TGCGCCAGCAGCTTGGGGGCAGGGGATAATTCACCCCTCCACTTT. This gives the protein CASSLGAGDNSPLHF.

V usage is TRBV15 and J usage is TRBJ2-2; D remains ambiguous. V was cut by 5 bases and J by 4 bases, with 11 bases left in between. CDR3 size: 14 residues. CDR1 and CDR2 (germline): LNHNV, YYDKDF (reference sequence). As DNA, the CDR3 is TGTGCCACCAGCGGCCAGGTGACCACCGGGGAGCTGTTTTTT. Encoded protein: CATSGQVTTGELFF.

This chain connects TRBV24-1 to TRBJ2-7; D is ambiguous. This CDR3 contains 11 residues. The V gene's germline CDR1 is KGHDR and CDR2 SFDVKD. V was trimmed by 5 bases and J by 4 bases, leaving 5 bases between them. The CDR3 DNA reads as TGTGCCACCAGTGGCGGATACGAGCAGTACTTC. Translated, it gives CATSGGYEQYF.

The chain joins TRBV7-9 to TRBJ2-7, with 10 nucleotides matching TRBD1. Trimming took 5 bases from V and 0 from J; bases not matched to a gene: 4. Looked up from germline, CDR1 is SEHNR and CDR2 is FQNEAQ (reference sequence). The CDR3 is 15 residues long. The CDR3 spells CASSPGTGDSYEQYF. In DNA form, the CDR3 reads TGTGCCAGCAGCCCCGGGACAGGGGACTCCTACGAGCAGTACTTC. The full variable domain, with the rest looked up from reference TRBV7-9 and TRBJ2-7, is DTGVSQNPRHKITKRGQNVTFRCDPISEHNRLYWYRQTLGQGPEFLTYFQNEAQLEKSRLLSDRFSAERPKGSFSTLEIQRTEQGDSAMYLCASSPGTGDSYEQYFGPGTRLTVT.

The chain carries TRBV10-3 and TRBJ2-2; 9 bases map to TRBD2. Losses at the gene ends were 7 bases for V and 2 bases for J; bases not matched to a gene: 5. CDR3 length equals 15 residues. Germline values: CDR1 ENHRY, CDR2 SYGVKD. CDR3 nucleotides: TGTGCCATCACCTCGGGGACTAGCAACACCGGGGAGCTGTTTTTT. This translates into CAITSGTSNTGELFF.

The chain links TRBV9 to TRBJ2-5, with 10 bases identical to TRBD2. This CDR3 has 18 amino acids. Trimming took 3 bases from V and 3 from J; bases not matched to a gene: 14. Germline values: CDR1 SGDLS, CDR2 YYNGEE. The CDR3 DNA reads TGTGCCAGCAGCGCCGCTAGCGGGGGAGGCAGTTCAGAAGAGACCCAGTACTTC. Its protein product is CASSAASGGGSSEETQYF.

This clone was recorded only once. This sequence joins TRBV7-2 and TRBJ1-1; no clear D. Germline V lookup: CDR1 SGHTA, CDR2 FQGNSA. The V end lost 3 bases, the J end lost 1 base, and 6 bases lay between the germline ends. The CDR3 spans 13 residues. CDR3 region: CASSFNGNTEAFF. The DNA of the CDR3 is TGTGCCAGCAGCTTTAACGGGAACACTGAAGCTTTCTTT.

V is TRBV7-7 and J is TRBJ2-1; weak D call: TRBD1 (6 bases). CDR1 SSHAT and CDR2 FNYEAQ come from the germline V gene (reference sequence). Trimming left V 5 bases short and J 3 bases short, with 11 bases between. This CDR3 comprises 14 residues. CDR3 sequence (DNA): TGTGCCAGCAGCCCCGGACAGAACTACAATGAGCAGTTCTTC. Protein: CASSPGQNYNEQFF.

The chain joins TRBV3-1 (or the pseudogene TRBV3-2) to TRBJ1-3; no reliable D call. Germline assignment: CDR1 LGHDT and CDR2 YNNKEL (reference sequence). CDR3 size: 13 residues. Trimming removed 3 bases from V and 4 bases from J, with 7 bases in between. CDR3 sequence: CASSHQSGNTIYF. Here the CDR3 DNA reads TGTGCCAGCAGCCACCAATCCGGAAACACCATATATTTT.